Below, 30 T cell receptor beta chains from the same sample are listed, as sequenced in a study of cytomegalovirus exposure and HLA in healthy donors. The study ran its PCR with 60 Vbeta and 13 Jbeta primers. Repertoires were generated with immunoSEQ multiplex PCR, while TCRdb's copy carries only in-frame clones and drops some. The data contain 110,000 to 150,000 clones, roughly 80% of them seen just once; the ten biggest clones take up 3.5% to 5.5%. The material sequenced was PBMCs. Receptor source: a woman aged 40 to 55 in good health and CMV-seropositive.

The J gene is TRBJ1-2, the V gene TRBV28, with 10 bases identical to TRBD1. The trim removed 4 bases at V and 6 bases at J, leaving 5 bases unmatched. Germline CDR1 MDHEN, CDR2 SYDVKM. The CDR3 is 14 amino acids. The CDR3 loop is CASSSTGGTDGYTF. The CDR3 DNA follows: TGTGCCAGCAGTTCGACAGGGGGCACGGATGGCTACACCTTC.

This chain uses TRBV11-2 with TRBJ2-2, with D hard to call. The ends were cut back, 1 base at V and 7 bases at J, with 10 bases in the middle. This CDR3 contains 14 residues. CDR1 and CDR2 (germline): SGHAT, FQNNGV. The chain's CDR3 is CASSLGQDHGELFF. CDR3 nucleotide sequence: TGTGCCAGCAGCTTAGGTCAGGATCACGGGGAGCTGTTTTTT.

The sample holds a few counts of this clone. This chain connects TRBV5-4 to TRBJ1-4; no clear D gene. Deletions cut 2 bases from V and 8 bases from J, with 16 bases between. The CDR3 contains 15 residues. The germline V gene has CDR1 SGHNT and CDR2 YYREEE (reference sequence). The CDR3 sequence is CASSLGGKPGEKLFF. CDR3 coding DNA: TGTGCCAGCAGCTTAGGAGGAAAACCGGGAGAAAAACTGTTTTTT.

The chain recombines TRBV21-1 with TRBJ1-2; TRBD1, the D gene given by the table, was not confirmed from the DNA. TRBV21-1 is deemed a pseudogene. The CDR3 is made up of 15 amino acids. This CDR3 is CASSDKPGQNYGYTF. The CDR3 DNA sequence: TGTGCCAGCAGCGATAAACCTGGGCAGAACTATGGCTACACCTTC.

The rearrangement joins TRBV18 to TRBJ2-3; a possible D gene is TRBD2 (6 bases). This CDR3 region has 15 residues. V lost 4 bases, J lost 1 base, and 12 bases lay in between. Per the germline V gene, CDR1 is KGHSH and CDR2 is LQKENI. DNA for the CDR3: TGTGCCAGCTCACTGGCCACGGGAGGCACAGATACGCAGTATTTT. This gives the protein CASSLATGGTDTQYF.

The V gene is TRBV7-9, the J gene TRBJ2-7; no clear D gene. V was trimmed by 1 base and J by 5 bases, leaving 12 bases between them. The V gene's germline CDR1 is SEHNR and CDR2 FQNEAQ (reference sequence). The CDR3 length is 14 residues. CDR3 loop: CASSLDLSLDEQYF. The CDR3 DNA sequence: TGTGCCAGCAGCTTAGATCTTAGCTTAGACGAGCAGTACTTC. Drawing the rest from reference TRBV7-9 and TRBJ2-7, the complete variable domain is DTGVSQNPRHKITKRGQNVTFRCDPISEHNRLYWYRQTLGQGPEFLTYFQNEAQLEKSRLLSDRFSAERPKGSFSTLEIQRTEQGDSAMYLCASSLDLSLDEQYFGPGTRLTVT.

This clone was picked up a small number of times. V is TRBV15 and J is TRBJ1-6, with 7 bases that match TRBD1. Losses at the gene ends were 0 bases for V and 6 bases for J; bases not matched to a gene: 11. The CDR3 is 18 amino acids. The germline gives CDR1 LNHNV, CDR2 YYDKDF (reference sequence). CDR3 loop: CATSRDTIPGQSNSPLHF. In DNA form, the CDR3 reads TGTGCCACCAGCAGAGATACGATTCCGGGACAGTCTAATTCACCCCTCCACTTT.

As DNA, the CDR3 is TGCGCCAGCAGTGAGTCTTGGTCGCGGCAGTCCTATGGCTACACCTTC. Its protein product is CASSESWSRQSYGYTF. The rearrangement joins TRBV10-2 to TRBJ1-2; D gene unclear. V lost 0 bases and J 4 bases, leaving 15 bases between the germline ends. Germline CDR1 reads WSHSY; CDR2 reads SAAADI. This CDR3 has 16 amino acids.

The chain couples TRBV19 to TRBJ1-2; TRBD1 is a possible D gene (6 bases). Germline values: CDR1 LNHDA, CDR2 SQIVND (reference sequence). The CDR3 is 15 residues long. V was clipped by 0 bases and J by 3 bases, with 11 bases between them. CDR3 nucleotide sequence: TGTGCCAGTAGTATAGACTTCGCAGGGGACTATGGCTACACCTTC. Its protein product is CASSIDFAGDYGYTF. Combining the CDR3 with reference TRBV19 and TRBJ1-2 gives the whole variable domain DGGITQSPKYLFRKEGQNVTLSCEQNLNHDAMYWYRQDPGQGLRLIYYSQIVNDFQKGDIAEGYSVSREKKESFPLTVTSAQKNPTAFYLCASSIDFAGDYGYTFGSGTRLTVV.

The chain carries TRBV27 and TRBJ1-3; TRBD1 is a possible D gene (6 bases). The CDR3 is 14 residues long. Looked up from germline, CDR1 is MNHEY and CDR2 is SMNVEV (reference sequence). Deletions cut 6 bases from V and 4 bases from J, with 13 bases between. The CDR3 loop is CASSRRGGGNTIYF. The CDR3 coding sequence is TGTGCCAGCAGCAGGCGGGGGGGCGGAAACACCATATATTTT.

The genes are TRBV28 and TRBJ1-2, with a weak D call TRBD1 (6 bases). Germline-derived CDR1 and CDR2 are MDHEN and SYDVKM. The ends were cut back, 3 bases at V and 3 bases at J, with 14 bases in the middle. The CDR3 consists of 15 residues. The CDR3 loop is CASSFPLGGHYGYTF. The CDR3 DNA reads TGTGCCAGCAGTTTCCCCCTGGGGGGGCACTATGGCTACACCTTC.

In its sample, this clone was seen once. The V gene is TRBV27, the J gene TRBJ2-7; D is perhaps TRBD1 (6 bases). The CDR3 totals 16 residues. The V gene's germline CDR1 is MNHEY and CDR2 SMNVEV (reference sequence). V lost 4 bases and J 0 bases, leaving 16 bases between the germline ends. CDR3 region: CASSSLQGPSSYEQYF. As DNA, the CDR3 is TGTGCCAGCAGTTCCCTTCAGGGGCCCAGCTCCTACGAGCAGTACTTC.

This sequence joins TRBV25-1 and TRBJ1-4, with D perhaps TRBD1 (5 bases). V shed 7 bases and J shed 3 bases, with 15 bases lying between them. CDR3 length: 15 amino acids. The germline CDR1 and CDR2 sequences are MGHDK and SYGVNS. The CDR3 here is CASTGGGAANEKLFF. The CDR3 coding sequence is TGTGCCAGCACCGGGGGTGGGGCTGCTAATGAAAAACTGTTTTTT.

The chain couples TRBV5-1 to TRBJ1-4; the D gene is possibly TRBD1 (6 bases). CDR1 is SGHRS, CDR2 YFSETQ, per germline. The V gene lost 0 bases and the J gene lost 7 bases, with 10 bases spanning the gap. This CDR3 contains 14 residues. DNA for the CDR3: TGCGCCAGCAGCTTGGAGGGGGGGGCTGAAAAACTGTTTTTT. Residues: CASSLEGGAEKLFF. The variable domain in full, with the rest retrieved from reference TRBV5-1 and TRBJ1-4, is KAGVTQTPRYLIKTRGQQVTLSCSPISGHRSVSWYQQTPGQGLQFLFEYFSETQRNKGNFPGRFSGRQFSNSRSEMNVSTLELGDSALYLCASSLEGGAEKLFFGSGTQLSVL.

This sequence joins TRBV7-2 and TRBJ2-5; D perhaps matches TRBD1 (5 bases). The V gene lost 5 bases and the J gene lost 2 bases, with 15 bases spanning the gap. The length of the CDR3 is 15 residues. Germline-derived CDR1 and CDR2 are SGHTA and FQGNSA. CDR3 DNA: TGTGCCAGCAGCCAGTACAGGCGGTTACAAGAGACCCAGTACTTC. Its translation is CASSQYRRLQETQYF.

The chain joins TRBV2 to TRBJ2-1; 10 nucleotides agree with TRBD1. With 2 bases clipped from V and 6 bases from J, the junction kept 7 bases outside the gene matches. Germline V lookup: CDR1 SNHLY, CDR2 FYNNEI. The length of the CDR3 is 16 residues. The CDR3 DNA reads TGTGCCAGCAGTGAAAGGGACAGGGGTCTCCCCAATGAGCAGTTCTTC. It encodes CASSERDRGLPNEQFF.

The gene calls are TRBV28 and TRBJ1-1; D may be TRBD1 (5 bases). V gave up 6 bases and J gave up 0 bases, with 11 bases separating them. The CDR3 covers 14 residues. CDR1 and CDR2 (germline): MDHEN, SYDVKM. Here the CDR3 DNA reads TGTGCCAGCAGGGAGACAGATTTGAACACTGAAGCTTTCTTT. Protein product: CASRETDLNTEAFF.

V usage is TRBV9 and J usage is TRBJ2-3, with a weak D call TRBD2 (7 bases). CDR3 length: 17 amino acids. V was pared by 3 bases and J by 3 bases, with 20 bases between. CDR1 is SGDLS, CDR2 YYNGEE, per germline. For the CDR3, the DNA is TGTGCCAGCAGCGCGAACAGGGACGCGGGAGAAACAGATACGCAGTATTTT. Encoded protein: CASSANRDAGETDTQYF.

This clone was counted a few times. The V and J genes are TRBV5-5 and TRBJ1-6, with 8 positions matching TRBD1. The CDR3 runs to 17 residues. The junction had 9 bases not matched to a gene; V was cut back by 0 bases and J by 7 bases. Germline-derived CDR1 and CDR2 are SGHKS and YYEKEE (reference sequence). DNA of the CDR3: TGTGCCAGCAGCTTGGCGTTTTTGACAGGGGACAATTCACCCCTCCACTTT. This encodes CASSLAFLTGDNSPLHF.

CDR3 bases: TGTGCCAGCAGGAGAAAGTGGATGTCAGGGCTGGAGACCCAGTACTTC. This encodes CASRRKWMSGLETQYF. The V and J genes are TRBV7-8 and TRBJ2-5, with a tentative D call TRBD1 (5 bases). Per germline, CDR1 SGHVS and CDR2 FQNEAQ. V was trimmed by 6 bases and J by 5 bases, leaving 22 bases between them. The CDR3 loop spans 16 amino acids.

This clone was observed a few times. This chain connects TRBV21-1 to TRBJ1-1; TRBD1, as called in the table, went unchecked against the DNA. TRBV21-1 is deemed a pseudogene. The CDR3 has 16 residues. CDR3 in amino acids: CASSKGPRAGNTEAFF. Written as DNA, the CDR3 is TGTGCCAGCAGCAAAGGGCCGAGAGCAGGGAACACCGAAGCTTTCTTT.

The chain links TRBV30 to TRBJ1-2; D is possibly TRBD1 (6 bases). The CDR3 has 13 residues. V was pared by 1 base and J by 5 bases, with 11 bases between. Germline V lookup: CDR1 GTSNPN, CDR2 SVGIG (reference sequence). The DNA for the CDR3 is TGTGCCTGGAGTGATCAGGGGCTGTATGGCTACACCTTC. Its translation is CAWSDQGLYGYTF.

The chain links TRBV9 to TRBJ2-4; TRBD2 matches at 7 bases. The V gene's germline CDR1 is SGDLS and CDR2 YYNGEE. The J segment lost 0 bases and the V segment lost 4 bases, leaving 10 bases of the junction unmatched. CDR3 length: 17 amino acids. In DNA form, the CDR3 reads TGTGCCAGCAGCCCTAGCGGTGCTGCCCTAGCCAAAAACATTCAGTACTTC. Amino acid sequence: CASSPSGAALAKNIQYF.

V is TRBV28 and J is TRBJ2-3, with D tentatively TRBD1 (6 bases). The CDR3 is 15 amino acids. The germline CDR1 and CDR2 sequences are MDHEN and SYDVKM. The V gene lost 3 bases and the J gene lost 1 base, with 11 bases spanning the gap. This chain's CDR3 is CASSLDRSRTDTQYF. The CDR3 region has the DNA TGTGCCAGCAGTTTGGACAGATCACGCACAGATACGCAGTATTTT.

The CDR3 nucleotides read TGTGCCAGCAGTCCCCTAGCAGGAGATACGCAGTATTTT. This gives the protein CASSPLAGDTQYF. J is TRBJ2-3 and V is TRBV27, with D possibly matching TRBD2 (5 bases). Germline assignment: CDR1 MNHEY and CDR2 SMNVEV (reference sequence). Deletions cut 5 bases from V and 5 bases from J, with 11 bases between. CDR3 length equals 13 residues.

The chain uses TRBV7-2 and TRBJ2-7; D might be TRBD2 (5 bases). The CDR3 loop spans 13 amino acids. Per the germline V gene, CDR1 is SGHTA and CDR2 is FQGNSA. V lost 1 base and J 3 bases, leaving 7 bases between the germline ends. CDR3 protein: CASSLVGIYEQYF. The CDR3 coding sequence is TGTGCCAGCAGCTTAGTCGGGATCTACGAGCAGTACTTC.

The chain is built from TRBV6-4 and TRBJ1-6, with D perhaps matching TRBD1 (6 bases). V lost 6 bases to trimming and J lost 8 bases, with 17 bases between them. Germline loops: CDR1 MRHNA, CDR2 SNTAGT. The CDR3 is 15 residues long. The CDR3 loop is CASRPEGTPYSPLHF. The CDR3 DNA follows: TGTGCCAGCAGGCCCGAGGGGACACCCTATTCACCCCTCCACTTT.

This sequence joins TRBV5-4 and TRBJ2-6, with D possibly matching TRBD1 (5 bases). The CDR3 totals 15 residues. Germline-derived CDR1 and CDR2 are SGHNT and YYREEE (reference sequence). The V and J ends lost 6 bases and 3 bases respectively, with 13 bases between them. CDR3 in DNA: TGTGCCAGCACCTGGCAGGGAATTGGGGCCAACGTCCTGACTTTC. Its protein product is CASTWQGIGANVLTF. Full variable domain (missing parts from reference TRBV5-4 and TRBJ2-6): ETGVTQSPTHLIKTRGQQVTLRCSSQSGHNTVSWYQQALGQGPQFIFQYYREEENGRGNFPPRFSGLQFPNYSSELNVNALELDDSALYLCASTWQGIGANVLTFGAGSRLTVL.

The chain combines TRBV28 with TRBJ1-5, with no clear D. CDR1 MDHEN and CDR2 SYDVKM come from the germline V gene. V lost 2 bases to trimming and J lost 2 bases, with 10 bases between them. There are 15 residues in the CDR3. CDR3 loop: CASSLGVNGNQPQHF. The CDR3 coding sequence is TGTGCCAGCAGTTTAGGAGTAAATGGCAATCAGCCCCAGCATTTT.

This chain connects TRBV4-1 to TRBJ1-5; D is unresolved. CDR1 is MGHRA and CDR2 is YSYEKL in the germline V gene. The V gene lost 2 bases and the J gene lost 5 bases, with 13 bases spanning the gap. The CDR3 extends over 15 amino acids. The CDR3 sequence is CASSQPARPHQPQHF. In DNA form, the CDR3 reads TGCGCCAGCAGCCAACCCGCCAGGCCCCATCAGCCCCAGCATTTT.